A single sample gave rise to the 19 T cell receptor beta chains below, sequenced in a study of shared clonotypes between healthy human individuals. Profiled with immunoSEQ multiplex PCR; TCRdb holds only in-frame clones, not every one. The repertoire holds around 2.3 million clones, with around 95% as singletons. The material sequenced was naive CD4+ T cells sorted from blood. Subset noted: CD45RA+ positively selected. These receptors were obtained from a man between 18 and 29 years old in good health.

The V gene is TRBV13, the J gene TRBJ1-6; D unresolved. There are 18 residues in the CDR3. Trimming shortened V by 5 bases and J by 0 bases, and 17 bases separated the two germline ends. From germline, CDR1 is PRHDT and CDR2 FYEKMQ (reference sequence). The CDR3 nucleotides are TGTGCCAGCAGCGCCAACCGGGCCTCTGGCTCCTATAATTCACCCCTCCACTTT. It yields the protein CASSANRASGSYNSPLHF.

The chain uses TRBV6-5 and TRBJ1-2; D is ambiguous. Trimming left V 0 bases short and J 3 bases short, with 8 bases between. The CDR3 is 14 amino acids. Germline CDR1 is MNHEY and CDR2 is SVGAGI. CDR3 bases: TGTGCCAGCAGTTACTCGTTATCTTACTATGGCTACACCTTC. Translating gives CASSYSLSYYGYTF.

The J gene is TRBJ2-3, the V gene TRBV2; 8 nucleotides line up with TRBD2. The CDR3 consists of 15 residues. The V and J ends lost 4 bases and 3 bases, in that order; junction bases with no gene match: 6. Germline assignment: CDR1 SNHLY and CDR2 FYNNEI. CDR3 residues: CASSVNRGGTDTQYF. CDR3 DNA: TGTGCCAGCAGTGTCAATCGGGGGGGTACAGATACGCAGTATTTT.

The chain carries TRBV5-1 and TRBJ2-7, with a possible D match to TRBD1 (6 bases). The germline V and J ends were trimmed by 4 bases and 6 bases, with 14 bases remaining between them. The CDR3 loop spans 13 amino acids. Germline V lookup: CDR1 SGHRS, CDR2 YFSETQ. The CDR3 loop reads CASSQGQSAEQYF. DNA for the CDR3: TGCGCCAGCAGCCAAGGACAGTCCGCCGAGCAGTACTTC.

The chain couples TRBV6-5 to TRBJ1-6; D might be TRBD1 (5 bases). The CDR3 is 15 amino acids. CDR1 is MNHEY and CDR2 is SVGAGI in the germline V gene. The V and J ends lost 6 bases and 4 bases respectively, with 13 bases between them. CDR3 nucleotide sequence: TGTGCCAGCAGGGAGGGTGGGGGGTATAATTCACCCCTCCACTTT. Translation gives CASREGGGYNSPLHF.

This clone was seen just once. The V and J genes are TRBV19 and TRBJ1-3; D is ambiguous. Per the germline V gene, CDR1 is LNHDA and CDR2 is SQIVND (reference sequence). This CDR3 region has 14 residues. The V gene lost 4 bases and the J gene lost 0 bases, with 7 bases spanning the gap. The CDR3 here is CASSTGISGNTIYF. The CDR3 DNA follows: TGTGCCAGTAGTACGGGTATCTCTGGAAACACCATATATTTT.

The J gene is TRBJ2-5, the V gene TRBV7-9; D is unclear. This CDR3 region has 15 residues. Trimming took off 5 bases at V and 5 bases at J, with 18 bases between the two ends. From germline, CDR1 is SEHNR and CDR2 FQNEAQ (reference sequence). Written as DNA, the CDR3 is TGTGCCAGCAGCCTCCGGGTAGTCCGGATGGAGACCCAGTACTTC. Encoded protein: CASSLRVVRMETQYF.

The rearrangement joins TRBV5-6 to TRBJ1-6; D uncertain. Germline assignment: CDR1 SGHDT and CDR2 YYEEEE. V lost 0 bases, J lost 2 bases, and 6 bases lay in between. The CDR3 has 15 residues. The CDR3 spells CASSLEEAYNSPLHF. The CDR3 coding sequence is TGTGCCAGCAGCTTGGAAGAGGCCTATAATTCACCCCTCCACTTT.

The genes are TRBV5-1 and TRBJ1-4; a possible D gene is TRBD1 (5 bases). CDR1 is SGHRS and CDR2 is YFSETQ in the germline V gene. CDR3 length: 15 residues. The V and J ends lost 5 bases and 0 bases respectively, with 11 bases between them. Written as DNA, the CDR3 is TGCGCCAGCAGTGGACGAGGGGCAACTAATGAAAAACTGTTTTTT. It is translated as CASSGRGATNEKLFF.

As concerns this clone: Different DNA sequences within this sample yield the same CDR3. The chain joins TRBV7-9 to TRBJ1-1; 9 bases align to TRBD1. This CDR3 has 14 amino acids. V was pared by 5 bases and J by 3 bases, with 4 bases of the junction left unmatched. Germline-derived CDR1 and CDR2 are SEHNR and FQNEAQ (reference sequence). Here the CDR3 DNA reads TGTGCCAGCAGCCTGGGACAGGGAGACACTGAAGCTTTCTTT. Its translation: CASSLGQGDTEAFF.

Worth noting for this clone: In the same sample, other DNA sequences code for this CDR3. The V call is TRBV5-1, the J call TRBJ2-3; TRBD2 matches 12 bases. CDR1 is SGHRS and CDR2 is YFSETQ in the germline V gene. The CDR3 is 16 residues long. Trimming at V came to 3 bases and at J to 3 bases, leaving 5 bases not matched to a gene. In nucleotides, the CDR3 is TGCGCCAGCAGCTGGGGTGGGACTAGCGGGACAGATACGCAGTATTTT. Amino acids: CASSWGGTSGTDTQYF.

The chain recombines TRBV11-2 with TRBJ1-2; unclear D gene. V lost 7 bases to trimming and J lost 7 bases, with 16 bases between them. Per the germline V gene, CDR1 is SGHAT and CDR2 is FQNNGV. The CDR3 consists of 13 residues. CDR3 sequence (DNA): TGTGCCAGCACCCTTAATAGTAAGACTGGCTACACCTTC. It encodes CASTLNSKTGYTF.

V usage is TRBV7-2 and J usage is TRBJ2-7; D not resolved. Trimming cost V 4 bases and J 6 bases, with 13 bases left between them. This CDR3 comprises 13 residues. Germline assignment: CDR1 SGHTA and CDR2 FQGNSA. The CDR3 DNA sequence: TGTGCCAGCAGCTCTGTCCCGGAGTCCGAGCAGTACTTC. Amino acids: CASSSVPESEQYF.

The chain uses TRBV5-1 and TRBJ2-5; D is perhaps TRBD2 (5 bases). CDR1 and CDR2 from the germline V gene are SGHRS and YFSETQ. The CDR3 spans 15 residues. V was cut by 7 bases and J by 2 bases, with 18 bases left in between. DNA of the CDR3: TGCGCCAGCCGCGAGAGGGCAGGCGATCAAGAGACCCAGTACTTC. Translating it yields CASRERAGDQETQYF.

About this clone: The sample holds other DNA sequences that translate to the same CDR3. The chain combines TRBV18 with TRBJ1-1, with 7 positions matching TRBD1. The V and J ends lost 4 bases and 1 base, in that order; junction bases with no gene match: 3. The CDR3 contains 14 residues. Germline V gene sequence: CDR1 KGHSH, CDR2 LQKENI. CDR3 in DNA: TGTGCCAGCTCACAAGGGACAGCGAACACTGAAGCTTTCTTT. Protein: CASSQGTANTEAFF.

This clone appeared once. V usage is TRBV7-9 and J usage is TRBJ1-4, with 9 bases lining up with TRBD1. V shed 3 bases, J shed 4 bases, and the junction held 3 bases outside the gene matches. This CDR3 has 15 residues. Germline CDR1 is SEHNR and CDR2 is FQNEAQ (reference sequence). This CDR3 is CASSFGDRDNEKLFF. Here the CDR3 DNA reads TGTGCCAGCAGCTTTGGGGACAGGGATAATGAAAAACTGTTTTTT.

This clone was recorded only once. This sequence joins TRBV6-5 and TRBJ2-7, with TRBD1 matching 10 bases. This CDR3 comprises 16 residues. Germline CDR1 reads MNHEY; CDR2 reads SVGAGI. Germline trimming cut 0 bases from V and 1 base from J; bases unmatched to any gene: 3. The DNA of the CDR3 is TGTGCCAGCAGTTACTCCGGGACAGGGGCTTCCTACGAGCAGTACTTC. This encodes CASSYSGTGASYEQYF.

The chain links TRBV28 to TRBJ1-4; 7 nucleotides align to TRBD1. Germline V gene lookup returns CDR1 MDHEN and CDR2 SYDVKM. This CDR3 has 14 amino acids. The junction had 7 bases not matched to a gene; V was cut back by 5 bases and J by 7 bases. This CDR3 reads CASSADRVGEKLFF. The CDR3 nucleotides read TGTGCCAGCAGTGCTGACAGGGTCGGTGAAAAACTGTTTTTT. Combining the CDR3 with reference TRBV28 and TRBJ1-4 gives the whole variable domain DVKVTQSSRYLVKRTGEKVFLECVQDMDHENMFWYRQDPGLGLRLIYFSYDVKMKEKGDIPEGYSVSREKKERFSLILESASTNQTSMYLCASSADRVGEKLFFGSGTQLSVL.

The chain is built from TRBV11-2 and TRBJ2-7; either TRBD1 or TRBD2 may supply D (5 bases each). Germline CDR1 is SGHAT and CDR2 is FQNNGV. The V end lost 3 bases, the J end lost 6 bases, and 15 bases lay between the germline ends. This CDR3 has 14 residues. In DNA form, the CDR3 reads TGTGCCAGCAGCTTTATGAGGGGTGGTGGCGAGCAGTACTTC. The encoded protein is CASSFMRGGGEQYF.